A single sample gave rise to the 15 T cell receptor beta chains below, sequenced in a study of cytotoxic CD8 clonotypes in ibrutinib-treated CLL. Generated by immunoSEQ multiplex PCR, the TCRdb table keeps only in-frame clones and is missing some. The data show approximately 160,000 clones, over 75% seen once. The sequenced sample was PBMCs, obtained at disease progression, from a patient treated with ibrutinib. The receptors originated from a human donor with chronic lymphocytic leukemia.

The CDR3 DNA reads TGTGCCAGCAGTCCCCAGACGGGAGGCCCCGCAGATACGCAGTATTTT. Translation gives CASSPQTGGPADTQYF. The V call is TRBV6-4, the J call TRBJ2-3, with TRBD2 matching 7 bases. There are 16 residues in the CDR3. Per the germline V gene, CDR1 is MRHNA and CDR2 is SNTAGT. The trim removed 5 bases at V and 4 bases at J, leaving 12 bases unmatched.

The chain recombines TRBV4-2 with TRBJ1-1; D not resolved. Trimming removed 0 bases at V and 0 bases at J, with 8 bases between. Germline V lookup: CDR1 LGHNA, CDR2 YNFKEQ. This CDR3 has 15 amino acids. The DNA of the CDR3 is TGTGCCAGCAGCCAAGATTGGGGAATGAACACTGAAGCTTTCTTT. Protein sequence: CASSQDWGMNTEAFF.

The count of this clone is one. The chain links TRBV6-5 to TRBJ2-7, with 7 bases lining up with TRBD1. The CDR3 sequence is 12 residues long. V lost 10 bases, J lost 1 base, and 4 bases stayed unmatched. The germline V gene has CDR1 MNHEY and CDR2 SVGAGI. CDR3 sequence reads: CATTTGSYEQYF. CDR3 nucleotide sequence: TGTGCCACCACGACAGGGTCCTACGAGCAGTACTTC.

The chain links TRBV5-1 to TRBJ2-7; 9 bases line up with TRBD1. Germline V gene data show CDR1 as SGHRS and CDR2 as YFSETQ. The CDR3 is 15 amino acids. The trim removed 2 bases at V and 3 bases at J, leaving 6 bases unmatched. The CDR3 loop is CASSFTGTGFYEQYF. CDR3 sequence (DNA): TGCGCCAGCAGCTTTACCGGGACAGGGTTCTACGAGCAGTACTTC.

V usage is TRBV5-1 and J usage is TRBJ2-7; D perhaps matches TRBD2 (6 bases). Germline CDR1 is SGHRS and CDR2 is YFSETQ. This CDR3 is 16 amino acids long. Trimming removed 0 bases at V and 0 bases at J, with 13 bases between. Here the CDR3 DNA reads TGCGCCAGCAGCTTGGCCACGACCGGGAGCTCCTACGAGCAGTACTTC. Translation gives CASSLATTGSSYEQYF.

This rearrangement joins TRBV27 to TRBJ2-1; 14 bases are a match to TRBD2. The CDR3 is 18 amino acids. Germline V gene data show CDR1 as MNHEY and CDR2 as SMNVEV (reference sequence). V was clipped by 3 bases and J by 4 bases; unmatched bases: 8. CDR3 region: CASSLWLGTSGGYNEQFF. DNA of the CDR3: TGTGCCAGCAGTTTGTGGTTGGGGACTAGCGGGGGATACAATGAGCAGTTCTTC.

The CDR3, as DNA: TGTGCCAGCACCCCAGGCCCCTACGAGCAGTACTTC. It encodes CASTPGPYEQYF. This chain uses TRBV28 with TRBJ2-7; no reliable D call. The CDR3 totals 12 residues. V was pared by 7 bases and J by 2 bases, with 9 bases between. Germline V gives CDR1 MDHEN, CDR2 SYDVKM.

V is TRBV28 and J is TRBJ2-2; tentatively, D is TRBD1 or TRBD2 (6 bases each). The germline V gene encodes CDR1 MDHEN and CDR2 SYDVKM. Trimming shortened V by 3 bases and J by 14 bases, and 25 bases separated the two germline ends. This CDR3 has 16 amino acids. The CDR3 DNA is TGTGCCAGCAGTTTCTCAGAAGGGGGGCTGAAGTGGTCACTGTTTTTT. Amino acids: CASSFSEGGLKWSLFF.

As DNA, the CDR3 is TGTGCCAGCAGCGTAGAGACAGGGGACTATGGCTACACCTTC. It encodes CASSVETGDYGYTF. The chain recombines TRBV6-5 with TRBJ1-2; TRBD1 matches at 8 bases. CDR3 length: 14 residues. V dropped 6 bases and J dropped 3; count of bases not matched to a gene: 6. CDR1 and CDR2 from the germline V gene are MNHEY and SVGAGI.

The genes are TRBV4-1 and TRBJ2-3, with TRBD1 identical over 8 bases. Germline lookup yields CDR1 MGHRA and CDR2 YSYEKL. The V segment lost 3 bases and the J segment 6 bases; nucleotides outside the gene matches: 2. The CDR3 is made up of 13 amino acids. The CDR3 DNA follows: TGCGCCAGCAGCCACCAGGGGGCGGATACGCAGTATTTT. This translates into CASSHQGADTQYF.

This chain connects TRBV7-9 to TRBJ2-6, with a possible D match to TRBD1 (6 bases). Between the trimmed V and J ends, which lost 5 bases and 2 bases, there was a span of 16 bases. The germline CDR1 and CDR2 sequences are SEHNR and FQNEAQ (reference sequence). The CDR3 consists of 17 residues. This chain's CDR3 is CASSPIRGNTGANVLTF. The CDR3 region has the DNA TGTGCCAGCAGCCCAATCAGGGGAAATACTGGGGCCAACGTCCTGACTTTC.

J is TRBJ2-1 and V is TRBV29-1; possible D gene TRBD2, 5 bases. The CDR3 runs 16 residues. The V end was cut by 1 base, the J end by 4 bases, with 17 bases between. Per the germline V gene, CDR1 is SQVTM and CDR2 is ANQGSEA. The CDR3, as DNA: TGCAGCGTTGAAGGGGGAGTTGGCGGGTCTTACAATGAGCAGTTCTTC. Amino acids: CSVEGGVGGSYNEQFF.

The chain links TRBV6-4 to TRBJ2-7, with D possibly being TRBD2 (5 bases). CDR3 length: 18 amino acids. Germline CDR1 is MRHNA and CDR2 is SNTAGT. V was shortened by 0 bases and J by 7 bases, with 25 bases between the two germline ends. The CDR3 DNA reads as TGTGCCAGCAGTGACTCGATTTTACGTGACTACGTCTCCGGGGAGCAGTACTTC. Its translation is CASSDSILRDYVSGEQYF.

The V call is TRBV15, the J call TRBJ2-2; D not resolved. CDR1 LNHNV and CDR2 YYDKDF come from the germline V gene (reference sequence). The CDR3 has 15 amino acids. Trimming stripped 0 bases from V and 6 bases from J, with 11 bases between. Here the CDR3 reads CATSRESVRPGELFF. The CDR3, as DNA: TGTGCCACCAGCAGAGAGTCGGTCAGGCCCGGGGAGCTGTTTTTT.

In its sample, this clone was seen a few times. CDR3 loop: CASSIWAGTLRGQYF. CDR3 nucleotides: TGTGCCAGTAGTATATGGGCGGGCACCCTACGAGGGCAGTACTTC. The J gene is TRBJ2-7, the V gene TRBV19, with a weak D call TRBD2 (5 bases). CDR3 length equals 15 residues. V lost 2 bases to trimming and J lost 9 bases, with 20 bases between them. The germline CDR1 and CDR2 sequences are LNHDA and SQIVND (reference sequence).